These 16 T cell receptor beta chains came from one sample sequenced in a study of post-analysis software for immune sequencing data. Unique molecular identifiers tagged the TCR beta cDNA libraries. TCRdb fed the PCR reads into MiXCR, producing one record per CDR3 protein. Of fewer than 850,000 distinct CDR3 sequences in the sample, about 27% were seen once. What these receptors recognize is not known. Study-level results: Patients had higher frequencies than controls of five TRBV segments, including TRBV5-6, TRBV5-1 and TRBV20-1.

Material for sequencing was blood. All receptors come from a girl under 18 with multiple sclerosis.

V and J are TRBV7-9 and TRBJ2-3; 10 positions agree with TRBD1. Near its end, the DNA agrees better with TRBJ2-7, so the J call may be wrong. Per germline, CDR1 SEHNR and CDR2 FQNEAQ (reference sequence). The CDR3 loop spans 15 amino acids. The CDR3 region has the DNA TGTGCCAGCAGCTTTGAAGGGGACAGGGGCTACGAGCAGTACTTC. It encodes CASSFEGDRGYEQYF.

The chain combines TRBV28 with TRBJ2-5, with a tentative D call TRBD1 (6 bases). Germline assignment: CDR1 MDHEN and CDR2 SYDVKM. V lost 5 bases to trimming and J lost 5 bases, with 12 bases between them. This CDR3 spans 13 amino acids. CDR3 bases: TGTGCCAGCAGTACAACAGGGCTGGAGACCCAGTACTTC. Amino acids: CASSTTGLETQYF.

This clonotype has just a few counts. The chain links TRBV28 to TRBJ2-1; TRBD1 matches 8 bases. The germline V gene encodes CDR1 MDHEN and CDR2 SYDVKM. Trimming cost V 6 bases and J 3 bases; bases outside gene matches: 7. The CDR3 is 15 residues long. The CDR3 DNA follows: TGTGCCAGCAGCCTCCGGGACAGGATCTACAATGAGCAGTTCTTC. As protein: CASSLRDRIYNEQFF.

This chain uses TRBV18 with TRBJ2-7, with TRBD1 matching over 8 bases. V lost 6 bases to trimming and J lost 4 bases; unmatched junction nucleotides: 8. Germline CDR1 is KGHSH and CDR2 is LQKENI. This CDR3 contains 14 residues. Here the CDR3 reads CASSFGTGRYEQYF. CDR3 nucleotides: TGTGCCAGCTCCTTCGGGACAGGTCGATACGAGCAGTACTTC.

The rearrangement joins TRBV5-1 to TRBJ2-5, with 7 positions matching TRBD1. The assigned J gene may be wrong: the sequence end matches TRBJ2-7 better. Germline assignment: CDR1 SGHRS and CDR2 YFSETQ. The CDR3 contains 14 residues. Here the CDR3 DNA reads TGCGCCAGCAGCTCCCTGACAGGGAAGGACGAGCAGTACTTC. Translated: CASSSLTGKDEQYF.

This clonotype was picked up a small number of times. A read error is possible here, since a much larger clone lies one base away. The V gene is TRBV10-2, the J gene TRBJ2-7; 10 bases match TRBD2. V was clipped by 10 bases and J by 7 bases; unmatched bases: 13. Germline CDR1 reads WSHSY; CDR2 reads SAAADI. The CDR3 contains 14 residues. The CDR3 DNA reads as TGCGCCACCTGTAGGACTAGCGGTATCAATGAGCAGTACTTC. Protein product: CATCRTSGINEQYF.

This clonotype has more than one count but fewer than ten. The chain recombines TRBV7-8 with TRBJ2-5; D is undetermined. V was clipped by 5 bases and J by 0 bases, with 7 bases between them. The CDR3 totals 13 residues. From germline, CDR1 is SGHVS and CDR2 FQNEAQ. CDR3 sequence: CASSLRNQETQYF. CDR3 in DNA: TGTGCCAGCAGCCTAAGAAACCAAGAGACCCAGTACTTC.

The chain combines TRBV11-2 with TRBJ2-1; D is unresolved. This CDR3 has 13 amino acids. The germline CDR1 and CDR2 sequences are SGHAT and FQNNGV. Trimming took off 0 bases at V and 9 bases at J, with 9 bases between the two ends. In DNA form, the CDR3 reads TGTGCCAGCAGCTTAGATCAGGCGGCTGAGCAGTTCTTC. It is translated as CASSLDQAAEQFF.

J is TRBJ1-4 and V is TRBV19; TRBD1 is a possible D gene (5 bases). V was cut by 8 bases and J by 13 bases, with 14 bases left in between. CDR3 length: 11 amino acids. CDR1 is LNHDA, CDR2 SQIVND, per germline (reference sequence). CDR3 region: CASGTDPGLFF. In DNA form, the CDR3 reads TGTGCCAGTGGGACGGACCCTGGACTGTTTTTT.

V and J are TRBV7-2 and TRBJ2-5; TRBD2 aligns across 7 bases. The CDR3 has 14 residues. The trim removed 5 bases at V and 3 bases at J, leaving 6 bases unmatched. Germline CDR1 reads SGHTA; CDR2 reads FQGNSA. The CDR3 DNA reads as TGTGCCAGCAGCCTCGGGACTACCAAAGAGACCCAGTACTTC. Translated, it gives CASSLGTTKETQYF.

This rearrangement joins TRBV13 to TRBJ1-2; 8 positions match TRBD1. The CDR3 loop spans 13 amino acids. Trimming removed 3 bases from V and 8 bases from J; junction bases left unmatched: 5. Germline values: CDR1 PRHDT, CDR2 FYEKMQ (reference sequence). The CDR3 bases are TGTGCCAGCAGCTTCCAGGGGGCGAGGGGCTACACCTTC. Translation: CASSFQGARGYTF. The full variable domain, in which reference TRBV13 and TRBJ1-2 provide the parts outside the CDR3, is AAGVIQSPRHLIKEKRETATLKCYPIPRHDTVYWYQQGPGQDPQFLISFYEKMQSDKGSIPDRFSAQQFSDYHSELNMSSLELGDSALYFCASSFQGARGYTFGSGTRLTVV.

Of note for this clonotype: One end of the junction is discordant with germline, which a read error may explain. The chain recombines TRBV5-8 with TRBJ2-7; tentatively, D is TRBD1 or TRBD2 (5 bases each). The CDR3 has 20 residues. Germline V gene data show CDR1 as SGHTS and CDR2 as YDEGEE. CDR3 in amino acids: CVSSLGKGLGLASSTYEQYF. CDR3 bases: TGTGTCAGCAGCTTGGGTAAGGGGTTGGGGCTAGCTTCATCCACCTACGAGCAGTACTTC.

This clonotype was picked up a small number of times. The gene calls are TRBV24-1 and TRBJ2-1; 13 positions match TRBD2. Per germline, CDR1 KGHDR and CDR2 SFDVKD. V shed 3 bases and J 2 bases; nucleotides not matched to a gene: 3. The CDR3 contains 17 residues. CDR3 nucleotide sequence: TGTGCCACCAGTGATCCCGGACTAGCGGGAGCCTACAATGAGCAGTTCTTC. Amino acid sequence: CATSDPGLAGAYNEQFF.

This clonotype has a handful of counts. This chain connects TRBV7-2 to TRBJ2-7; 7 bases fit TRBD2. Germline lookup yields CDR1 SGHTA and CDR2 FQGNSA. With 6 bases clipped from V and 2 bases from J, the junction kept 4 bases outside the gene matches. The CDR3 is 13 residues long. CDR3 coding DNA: TGTGCCAGCAGGGCTAGCGGTACCTACGAGCAGTACTTC. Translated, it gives CASRASGTYEQYF.

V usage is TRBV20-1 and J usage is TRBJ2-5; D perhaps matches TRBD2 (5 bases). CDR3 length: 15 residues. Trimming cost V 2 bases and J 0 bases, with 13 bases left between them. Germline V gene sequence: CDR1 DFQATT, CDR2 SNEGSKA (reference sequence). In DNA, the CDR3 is TGCAGTGCTAGACGGGGATCCCAAAACCAAGAGACCCAGTACTTC. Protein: CSARRGSQNQETQYF.

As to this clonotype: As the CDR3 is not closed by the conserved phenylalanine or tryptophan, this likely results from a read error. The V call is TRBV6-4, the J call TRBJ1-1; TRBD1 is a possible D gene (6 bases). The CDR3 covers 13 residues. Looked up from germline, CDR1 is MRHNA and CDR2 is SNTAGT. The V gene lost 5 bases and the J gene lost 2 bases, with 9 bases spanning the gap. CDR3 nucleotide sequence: TGTGCCAGCAGTTGGGACACCAACACTGAAGCTTTCTTG. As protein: CASSWDTNTEAFL.